Here is one TCR beta chain with its context. The record originates from a study of blood T cell repertoires in COVID-19. The data were produced by immunoSEQ multiplex PCR, yet TCRdb's version contains in-frame clones alone and is incomplete. Here the sample spans tens of thousands of clones, 85% to 90% being singletons. CDR3 length equals 17 residues. V dropped 3 bases and J dropped 2; count of bases not matched to a gene: 2. Germline V CDR1 and CDR2: SGHTA, FQGTGA. Sample: peripheral blood. V gene TRBV7-3 combines with J gene TRBJ2-6, with 12 nucleotides matching TRBD1. This TCR derives from a man aged 70-80 years with active COVID-19. CDR3 sequence reads: CASSLGQGAPGANVLTF. CDR3 in DNA: TGTGCCAGCAGCTTGGGACAGGGGGCTCCTGGGGCCAACGTCCTGACTTTC.